A single sample gave rise to the 15 T cell receptor beta chains below, sequenced in a study of CD8+CD57+ T cells in acquired aplastic anemia. Investigators profiled TCR beta VDJ and CDR3 from genomic DNA template. TCRdb independently ran MiXCR on the reads; one entry per CDR3 protein. The sample lists around 130,000 distinct CDR3 sequences; about 50% were seen once. By flow cytometry, patients selected for sequencing had shown an expansion of CD8+CD57+ cells. What was sequenced was sorted CD4+, CD8+, or CD8+CD57+ T cells (not recorded which) from PBMCs. The receptor set was obtained from a human donor with aplastic anemia.

This clonotype was counted at least ten times. This chain's CDR3 is CASSPRGKLGTDTQYF. The CDR3 nucleotides read TGTGCCAGCAGCCCCAGGGGGAAGTTGGGCACAGATACGCAGTATTTT. The chain has TRBV7-8 and TRBJ2-3, with 7 bases that match TRBD1. V trimming: 5 bases; J trimming: 1 base; junction bases outside the gene matches: 9. The CDR3 consists of 16 residues. Germline CDR1 SGHVS, CDR2 FQNEAQ.

The chain is built from TRBV11-3 and TRBJ1-2; the match to TRBD1 covers 7 bases. Germline V gene lookup returns CDR1 SGHNT and CDR2 YENEEA. This CDR3 has 14 residues. With V trimmed by 0 bases and J by 5 bases, 3 bases remained unmatched. This CDR3 is CASSLDRGMYGYTF. In DNA form, the CDR3 reads TGTGCCAGCAGCTTAGACAGGGGGATGTATGGCTACACCTTC.

This clonotype was recorded only once. The V and J genes are TRBV24-1 and TRBJ2-7; 14 bases are shared with TRBD2. This CDR3 comprises 17 residues. V dropped 7 bases and J dropped 3; count of bases not matched to a gene: 10. Germline values: CDR1 KGHDR, CDR2 SFDVKD. The CDR3 DNA is TGTGCCACCAGCCCATCCGGGACTAGCGGGAGTGTCTACGAGCAGTACTTC. Translated: CATSPSGTSGSVYEQYF.

This clonotype was observed many times. The CDR3 nucleotides read TGTGCCAGCAGCTCGTCCGGACCTTCTTTCGAGCAGTACTTC. Translated, it gives CASSSSGPSFEQYF. The genes are TRBV7-6 and TRBJ2-7; D uncertain. The V end lost 4 bases, the J end lost 6 bases, and 16 bases lay between the germline ends. The length of the CDR3 is 14 residues. The germline gives CDR1 SGHVS, CDR2 FNYEAQ.

This clonotype occurred a few times. The genes are TRBV19 and TRBJ2-3; TRBD2 agrees at 12 bases. Per the germline V gene, CDR1 is LNHDA and CDR2 is SQIVND (reference sequence). With 6 bases clipped from V and 5 bases from J, the junction kept 3 bases outside the gene matches. The CDR3 extends over 14 amino acids. Here the CDR3 reads CASSLGLAGDTQYF. CDR3 sequence (DNA): TGTGCCAGTAGCCTGGGACTAGCGGGAGATACGCAGTATTTT.

The chain is built from TRBV7-2 and TRBJ1-2; D not certain. The germline V and J ends were trimmed by 5 bases and 5 bases, with 9 bases remaining between them. Per germline, CDR1 SGHTA and CDR2 FQGNSA. The CDR3 is 12 amino acids. The CDR3 DNA is TGTGCCAGCAGCCCATACGGGTATGGCTACACCTTC. It is translated as CASSPYGYGYTF.

The genes are TRBV10-2 and TRBJ1-1; D is uncertain. The germline V gene encodes CDR1 WSHSY and CDR2 SAAADI. There are 13 residues in the CDR3. Trimming left V 8 bases short and J 0 bases short, with 10 bases between. The CDR3 loop reads CASLEQMNTEAFF. The CDR3, as DNA: TGCGCCAGCCTTGAGCAGATGAACACTGAAGCTTTCTTT.

The V call is TRBV9, the J call TRBJ2-1; the match to TRBD2 covers 9 bases. The ends lost 2 bases at V and 4 bases at J; junction bases unmatched: 7. Germline values: CDR1 SGDLS, CDR2 YYNGEE. This CDR3 has 16 residues. DNA of the CDR3: TGTGCCAGCAGCGTCGCCGGGACTAGCTGGTACAATGAGCAGTTCTTC. Protein product: CASSVAGTSWYNEQFF.

The J gene is TRBJ2-5, the V gene TRBV24-1; D is unclear. V was shortened by 1 base and J by 1 base, with 6 bases between the two germline ends. The germline V gene encodes CDR1 KGHDR and CDR2 SFDVKD. CDR3 length: 14 amino acids. The CDR3 region is CATSDFLVQETQYF. As DNA, the CDR3 is TGTGCCACCAGTGATTTTCTCGTCCAAGAGACCCAGTACTTC.

This clonotype was observed at least ten times. V gene TRBV20-1 combines with J gene TRBJ1-5, with D unresolved. Trimming removed 2 bases from V and 0 bases from J, with 11 bases in between. The CDR3 covers 15 residues. Looked up from germline, CDR1 is DFQATT and CDR2 is SNEGSKA (reference sequence). The CDR3 is CSARFGRLSNQPQHF. The CDR3 DNA reads TGCAGTGCTAGATTCGGGAGACTTAGCAATCAGCCCCAGCATTTT.

The CDR3, as DNA: TGCAGCGTGCTGATGACAGGGGGCAGCACTGAAGCTTTCTTT. It yields the protein CSVLMTGGSTEAFF. This chain joins TRBV29-1 and TRBJ1-1, with 10 bases that match TRBD1. Germline CDR1 and CDR2: SQVTM and ANQGSEA. This CDR3 is 14 amino acids long. V gave up 6 bases and J gave up 4 bases; unmatched junction bases: 8.

This clonotype was counted many times. CDR3 sequence (DNA): TGCGCCAGCAGCCAAGCGGGCTCCACTGAAGCTTTCTTT. The encoded protein is CASSQAGSTEAFF. V and J are TRBV4-3 and TRBJ1-1, with D unclear. Germline V gene data show CDR1 as LGHNA and CDR2 as YSLEER. CDR3 length: 13 residues. Trimming shortened V by 1 base and J by 4 bases, and 7 bases separated the two germline ends.

This clonotype was counted ten times or more. The chain carries TRBV19 and TRBJ1-2; D unclear. The CDR3 has 15 residues. V was clipped by 5 bases and J by 4 bases, with 17 bases between them. In germline, CDR1 is LNHDA, CDR2 SQIVND (reference sequence). Here the CDR3 reads CASSPMDGSVYGYTF. The CDR3 DNA reads TGTGCCAGTAGTCCAATGGACGGATCCGTCTATGGCTACACCTTC.

This clonotype has at least ten counts. The chain recombines TRBV13 with TRBJ2-7; 10 nucleotides align to TRBD1. Germline values: CDR1 PRHDT, CDR2 FYEKMQ (reference sequence). Trimming removed 4 bases from V and 1 base from J; junction bases left unmatched: 1. The CDR3 runs to 14 residues. The CDR3 region is CASSWGQGSYEQYF. CDR3 sequence (DNA): TGTGCCAGCAGCTGGGGACAGGGGTCCTACGAGCAGTACTTC.

The rearrangement joins TRBV19 to TRBJ1-5; TRBD1 matches at 7 bases. CDR3 size: 15 residues. Germline V gives CDR1 LNHDA, CDR2 SQIVND (reference sequence). The ends lost 6 bases at V and 1 base at J; junction bases unmatched: 6. For the CDR3, the DNA is TGTGCCAGTAGCTGGACAGGAGGGAGCAATCAGCCCCAGCATTTT. As protein: CASSWTGGSNQPQHF.